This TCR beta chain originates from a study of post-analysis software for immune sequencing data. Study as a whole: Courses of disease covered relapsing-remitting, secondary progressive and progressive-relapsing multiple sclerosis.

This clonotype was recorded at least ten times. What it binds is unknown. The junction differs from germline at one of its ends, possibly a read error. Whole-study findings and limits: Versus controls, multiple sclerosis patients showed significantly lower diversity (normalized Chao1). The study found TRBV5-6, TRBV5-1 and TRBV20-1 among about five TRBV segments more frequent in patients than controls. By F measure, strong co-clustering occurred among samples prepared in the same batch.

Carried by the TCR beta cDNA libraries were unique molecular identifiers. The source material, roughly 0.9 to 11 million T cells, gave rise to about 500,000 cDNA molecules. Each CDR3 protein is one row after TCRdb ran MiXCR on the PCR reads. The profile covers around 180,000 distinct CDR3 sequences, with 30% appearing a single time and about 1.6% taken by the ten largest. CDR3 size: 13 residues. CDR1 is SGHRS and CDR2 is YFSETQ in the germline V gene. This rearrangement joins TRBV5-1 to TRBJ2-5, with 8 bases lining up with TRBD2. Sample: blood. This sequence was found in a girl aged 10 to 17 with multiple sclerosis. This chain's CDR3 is CASSLGEREIQYF. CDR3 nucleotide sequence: TGCGCCAGCAGCTTGGGCGAGCGGGAGATCCAGTACTTC.